This TCR beta chain comes out of a study of OX40 agonist ivuxolimab in advanced cancers. Study in general: Ivuxolimab, which patients received intravenously every 2 weeks, was dosed at 0.01 to 10 mg/kg. Regarding the study as a whole: Determination of antigen specificity was not performed for the expanded peripheral T cells. In CD8+ T cells, expanded clones were on average more numerous than in CD4+. Certain nonresponders additionally had low normalized T-cell clonal expansion.

Trimming removed 7 bases from V and 2 bases from J; junction bases left unmatched: 5. This CDR3 has 14 residues. CDR1 is MNHNS, CDR2 SASEGT, per germline. Libraries were prepared by immunoSEQ multiplex PCR; TCRdb keeps only in-frame clonotypes and omits some of them. The table has roughly 30,000 clones, almost 85% seen once; the top ten hold 18%. In regard to this clone: Its cognate antigen is unknown.

The material sequenced was CD4+ or CD8+ T cells sorted from blood, taken in a trial of the OX40 agonist ivuxolimab. The chain recombines TRBV6-1 with TRBJ2-3; TRBD2 matches 8 bases. This clonotype was obtained from an adult with an advanced solid tumor such as melanoma, head and neck, liver or kidney cancer. DNA for the CDR3: TGTGCCAGCATTGTAGCGGGACCCACAGATACGCAGTATTTT. This codes for CASIVAGPTDTQYF.